This passage covers 13 T cell receptor beta chains from one sample sequenced in a study of blood T cell repertoires in COVID-19. Libraries were prepared by immunoSEQ multiplex PCR; TCRdb keeps only in-frame clonotypes and omits some of them. In the table there are about 140,000 clones, 65% to 90% of which are singletons. The sample was peripheral blood. The receptors were sampled from a middle-aged man with acute or convalescent COVID-19.

The V call is TRBV11-3, the J call TRBJ2-3; 9 positions agree with TRBD2. In germline, CDR1 is SGHNT, CDR2 YENEEA. J gave up 2 bases and V 8 bases, and 14 bases lay outside the gene matches. The CDR3 is 17 amino acids. CDR3 coding DNA: TGTGCCAGCTCCTCCTCCCGACTAGCGGTGATCACAGATACGCAGTATTTT. Its protein is CASSSSRLAVITDTQYF.

This sequence joins TRBV6-5 and TRBJ1-2; 7 bases are shared with TRBD1. Germline loops: CDR1 MNHEY, CDR2 SVGAGI. V was pared by 2 bases and J by 2 bases, with 5 bases of the junction left unmatched. This CDR3 has 15 amino acids. CDR3 region: CASSYQTGLNYGYTF. In DNA, the CDR3 is TGTGCCAGCAGTTACCAGACAGGGTTAAACTATGGCTACACCTTC.

The genes are TRBV29-1 and TRBJ2-5; weak D call: TRBD2 (6 bases). Trimming left V 4 bases short and J 5 bases short, with 8 bases between. There are 11 residues in the CDR3. CDR1 and CDR2 from the germline V gene are SQVTM and ANQGSEA. Written as DNA, the CDR3 is TGCAGCGTTGCTAGCGCGGAGACCCAGTACTTC. Residues: CSVASAETQYF.

This chain connects TRBV2 to TRBJ2-7, with TRBD1 identical over 7 bases. CDR3 length equals 15 residues. With 5 bases clipped from V and 5 bases from J, the junction kept 12 bases outside the gene matches. The germline V gene has CDR1 SNHLY and CDR2 FYNNEI. CDR3 sequence: CASSNQGQRRNEQYF. In nucleotides, the CDR3 is TGTGCCAGCAGTAACCAGGGACAGCGGAGAAACGAGCAGTACTTC.

The chain is built from TRBV24-1 and TRBJ2-5; tentatively, D is TRBD2 (6 bases). This CDR3 contains 15 residues. CDR1 is KGHDR, CDR2 SFDVKD, per germline. Trimming pared 0 bases from V and 3 bases from J, leaving 10 bases between. The CDR3 is CATSDLVGGEETQYF. The CDR3 bases are TGTGCCACCAGTGATTTGGTTGGAGGGGAAGAGACCCAGTACTTC.

The chain employs TRBV2 and TRBJ2-4; no clear D. The V gene's germline CDR1 is SNHLY and CDR2 FYNNEI. V lost 4 bases to trimming and J lost 0 bases, with 16 bases between them. The CDR3 extends over 17 amino acids. CDR3 in DNA: TGTGCCAGCAGTGTGGCAGGTGAATTTCTAGCCAAAAACATTCAGTACTTC. Translated, it gives CASSVAGEFLAKNIQYF.

This chain connects TRBV9 to TRBJ2-2; D gene unclear. V lost 0 bases, J lost 6 bases, and 6 bases lay in between. The CDR3 spans 13 residues. Germline V lookup: CDR1 SGDLS, CDR2 YYNGEE. The DNA of the CDR3 is TGTGCCAGCAGCGTAGGGCAATCCGGGGAGCTGTTTTTT. Translated: CASSVGQSGELFF.

This clone was seen only once. This chain connects TRBV6-5 to TRBJ2-7, with 8 bases identical to TRBD1. From germline, CDR1 is MNHEY and CDR2 SVGAGI. V lost 6 bases, J lost 3 bases, and 10 bases stayed unmatched. The CDR3 is 15 residues long. The CDR3 bases are TGTGCCAGCAGGCGGACAGGGTTGGGGGTCTACGAGCAGTACTTC. Translating gives CASRRTGLGVYEQYF.

V gene TRBV12-3 or TRBV12-4 combines with J gene TRBJ1-2; 7 bases align to TRBD1. With V trimmed by 3 bases and J by 2 bases, 0 bases remained unmatched. This CDR3 has 13 amino acids. This CDR3 is CASSLTGNYGYTF. The CDR3 nucleotides read TGTGCCAGCAGTTTGACAGGGAACTATGGCTACACCTTC.

This sequence joins TRBV19 and TRBJ1-1; 9 bases agree with TRBD1. Germline-derived CDR1 and CDR2 are LNHDA and SQIVND (reference sequence). V was clipped by 9 bases and J by 11 bases; unmatched bases: 16. The CDR3 contains 14 residues. The CDR3, as DNA: TGTGCCAGCCGACCCGCGACAGGGGGAGGATTGGCTTTCTTT. Encoded protein: CASRPATGGGLAFF.

This chain connects TRBV6-5 to TRBJ1-1; 11 bases match TRBD1. V was pared by 6 bases and J by 5 bases, with 5 bases of the junction left unmatched. The CDR3 is 14 amino acids. Germline V gene lookup returns CDR1 MNHEY and CDR2 SVGAGI. The CDR3 region is CASRTGQGETEAFF. The CDR3 DNA follows: TGTGCCAGCAGAACGGGACAGGGGGAAACTGAAGCTTTCTTT.

J is TRBJ1-4 and V is TRBV11-2, with D uncertain. This CDR3 is built from 16 residues. Trimming removed 3 bases at V and 0 bases at J, with 11 bases between. Germline loops: CDR1 SGHAT, CDR2 FQNNGV. The CDR3 spells CASSLYRTATNEKLFF. CDR3 coding DNA: TGTGCCAGCAGCTTGTATCGGACTGCAACTAATGAAAAACTGTTTTTT.

This clone was picked up a small number of times. Other DNA sequences from this sample encode an identical CDR3 as well. The chain employs TRBV9 and TRBJ1-1; TRBD1 is a possible D gene (5 bases). Trimming left V 4 bases short and J 4 bases short, with 14 bases between. Germline V gene sequence: CDR1 SGDLS, CDR2 YYNGEE. The CDR3 contains 14 residues. CDR3: CASSPGGFGTEAFF. CDR3 sequence (DNA): TGTGCCAGCAGCCCTGGGGGGTTTGGCACTGAAGCTTTCTTT.